This T cell receptor beta chain was documented in a study of control samples from healthy donors and cancer patients. From germline, CDR1 is SGHAT and CDR2 FQNNGV. The CDR3 spans 14 residues. This clone came up once. The junction departs from germline at one end; a sequencing error may be responsible. Sequencing used immunoSEQ multiplex PCR; TCRdb keeps in-frame clones, though not all of them. The sample has 120,000 or so clones, about nine tenths seen once. The source material was blood. The V gene is TRBV11-2, the J gene TRBJ2-2; TRBD1 is a possible D gene (6 bases). This clonotype was obtained from a man between 18 and 29 years old in good health. CDR3 loop: CASGLVQGTGELFF. The CDR3 DNA is TGTGCCAGCGGCTTAGTACAGGGAACCGGGGAGCTGTTTTTT.